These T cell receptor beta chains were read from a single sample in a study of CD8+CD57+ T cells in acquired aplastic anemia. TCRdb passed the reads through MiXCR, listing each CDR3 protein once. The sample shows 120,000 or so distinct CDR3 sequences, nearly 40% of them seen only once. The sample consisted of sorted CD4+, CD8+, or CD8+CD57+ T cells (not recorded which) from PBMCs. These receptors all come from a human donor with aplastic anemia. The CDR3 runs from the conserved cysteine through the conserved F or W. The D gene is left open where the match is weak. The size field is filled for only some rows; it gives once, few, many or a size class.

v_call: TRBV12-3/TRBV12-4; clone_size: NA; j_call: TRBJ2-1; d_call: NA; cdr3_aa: CASSPDRTYNEQFF; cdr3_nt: TGTGCCAGCTCTCCGGACAGAACTTACAATGAGCAGTTCTTC
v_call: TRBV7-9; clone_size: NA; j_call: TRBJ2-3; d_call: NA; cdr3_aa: CASNFAADTQYF; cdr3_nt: TGTGCCAGCAACTTCGCGGCAGATACGCAGTATTTT
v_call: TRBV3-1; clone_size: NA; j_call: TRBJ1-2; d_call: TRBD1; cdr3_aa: CASSPKTGSAYGYTF; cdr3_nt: TGTGCCAGCAGCCCTAAGACAGGGTCGGCCTATGGCTACACCTTC
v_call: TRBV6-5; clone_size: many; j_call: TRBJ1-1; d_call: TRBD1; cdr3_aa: CASARQGLNTEAFF; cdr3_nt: TGTGCCAGCGCGAGACAGGGCCTGAACACTGAAGCTTTCTTT
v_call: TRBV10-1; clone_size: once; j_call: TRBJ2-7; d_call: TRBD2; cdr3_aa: CASSGGVTSGPYEQYF; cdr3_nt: TGCGCCAGCAGTGGAGGGGTGACTAGCGGACCCTACGAGCAGTACTTC
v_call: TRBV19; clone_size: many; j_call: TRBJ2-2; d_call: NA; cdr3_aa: CASSIQGVGFPGELFF; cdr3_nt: TGTGCCAGTAGTATACAGGGAGTTGGTTTCCCCGGGGAGCTGTTTTTT
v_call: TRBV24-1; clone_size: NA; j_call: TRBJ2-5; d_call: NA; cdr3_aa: CATSESQGSQETQYF; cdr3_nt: TGTGCCACCAGTGAGAGTCAGGGATCACAAGAGACCCAGTACTTC
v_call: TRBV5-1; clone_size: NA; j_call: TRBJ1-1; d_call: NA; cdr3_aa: CASRPEGAEAFF; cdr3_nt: TGCGCCAGCAGGCCCGAGGGGGCTGAAGCTTTCTTT
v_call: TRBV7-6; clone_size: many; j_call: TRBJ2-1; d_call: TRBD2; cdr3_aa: CASSLVGAGGPGEQFF; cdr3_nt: TGTGCCAGCAGCTTAGTTGGAGCGGGGGGGCCAGGGGAGCAGTTCTTC
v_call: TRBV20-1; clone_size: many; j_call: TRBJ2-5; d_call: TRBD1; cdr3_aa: CSARAWDRGQETQYF; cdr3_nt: TGCAGTGCTAGAGCGTGGGACAGGGGGCAGGAGACCCAGTACTTC
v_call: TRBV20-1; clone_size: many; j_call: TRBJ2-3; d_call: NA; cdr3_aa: CSASLGGGGPTDTQYF; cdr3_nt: TGCAGTGCTAGTCTTGGGGGGGGGGGCCCCACGGATACGCAGTATTTT
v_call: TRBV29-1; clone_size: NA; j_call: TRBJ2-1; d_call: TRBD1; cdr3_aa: CSVALRDRGHEQFF; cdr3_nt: TGCAGCGTCGCACTCCGGGACAGGGGACATGAGCAGTTCTTC
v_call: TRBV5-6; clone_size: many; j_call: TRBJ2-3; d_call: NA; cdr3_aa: CASSLIRVDTQYF; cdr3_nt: TGTGCCAGCAGCTTGATTCGGGTTGATACGCAGTATTTT
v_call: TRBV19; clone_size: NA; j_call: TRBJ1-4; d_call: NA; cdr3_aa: CASSIAGTTNEKLFF; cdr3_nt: TGTGCCAGTTCGATCGCCGGGACAACTAATGAAAAACTGTTTTTT
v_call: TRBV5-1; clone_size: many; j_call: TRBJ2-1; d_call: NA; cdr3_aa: CASRLGTPPHEQFF; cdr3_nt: TGCGCCAGCAGGCTAGGGACACCACCCCATGAGCAGTTCTTC
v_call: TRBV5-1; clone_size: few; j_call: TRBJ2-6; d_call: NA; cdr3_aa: CASSLGGDSGANVLTF; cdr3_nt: TGCGCCAGCAGCTTGGGGGGGGACTCCGGGGCCAACGTCCTGACTTTC
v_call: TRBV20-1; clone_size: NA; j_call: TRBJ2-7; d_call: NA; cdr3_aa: CSAAAATGRIYEQYF; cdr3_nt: TGCAGTGCTGCCGCGGCGACGGGGAGAATCTACGAGCAGTACTTC
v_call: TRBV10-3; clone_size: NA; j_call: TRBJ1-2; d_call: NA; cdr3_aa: CAIRQTESGYTF; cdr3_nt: TGTGCCATCCGACAAACTGAAAGTGGCTACACCTTC
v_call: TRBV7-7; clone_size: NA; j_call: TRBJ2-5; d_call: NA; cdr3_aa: CARGLESTQYF; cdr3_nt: TGTGCTAGAGGCCTTGAGTCGACCCAGTACTTC
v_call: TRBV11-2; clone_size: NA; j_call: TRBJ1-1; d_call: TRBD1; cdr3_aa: CASSPLGQGAFEDTEAFF; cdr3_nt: TGTGCCAGCAGCCCCTTGGGACAGGGGGCATTTGAGGACACTGAAGCTTTCTTT
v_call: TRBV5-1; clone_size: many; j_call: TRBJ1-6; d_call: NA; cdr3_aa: CASSLGSTNSPLHF; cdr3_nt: TGCGCCAGCAGCTTGGGTTCCACTAATTCACCCCTCCACTTT
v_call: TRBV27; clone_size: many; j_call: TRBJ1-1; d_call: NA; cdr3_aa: CASTPQAFF; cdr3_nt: TGTGCCAGCACCCCTCAAGCTTTCTTT
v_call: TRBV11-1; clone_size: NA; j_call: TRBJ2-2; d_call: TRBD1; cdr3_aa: CASSRLGQVSTGELFF; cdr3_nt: TGTGCCAGCAGCCGTCTCGGACAGGTTAGCACCGGGGAGCTGTTTTTT
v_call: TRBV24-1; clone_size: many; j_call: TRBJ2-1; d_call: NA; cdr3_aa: CATSAYSYNEQFF; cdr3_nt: TGTGCCACCAGTGCATACTCCTACAATGAGCAGTTCTTC
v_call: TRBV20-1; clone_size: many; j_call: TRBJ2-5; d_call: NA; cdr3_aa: CSARDPQGGRETQYF; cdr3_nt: TGCAGTGCTAGAGATCCACAGGGCGGGCGGGAGACCCAGTACTTC
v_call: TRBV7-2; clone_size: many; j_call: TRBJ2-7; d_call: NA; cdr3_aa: CASSLARSYEQYF; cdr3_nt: TGTGCCAGCAGCTTAGCTAGGTCCTACGAGCAGTACTTC
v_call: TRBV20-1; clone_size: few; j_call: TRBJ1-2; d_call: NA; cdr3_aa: CSATLAGYGYTF; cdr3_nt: TGCAGTGCTACCTTAGCGGGGTATGGCTACACCTTC
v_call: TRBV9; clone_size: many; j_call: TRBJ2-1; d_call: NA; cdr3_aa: CASSVDLTASSYNEQFF; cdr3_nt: TGTGCCAGCAGCGTAGATTTAACGGCCAGCTCCTACAATGAGCAGTTCTTC
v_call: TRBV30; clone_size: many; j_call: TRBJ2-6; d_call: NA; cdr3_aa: CAWGIGISGANVLTF; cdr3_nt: TGTGCCTGGGGAATTGGAATATCTGGGGCCAACGTCCTGACTTTC
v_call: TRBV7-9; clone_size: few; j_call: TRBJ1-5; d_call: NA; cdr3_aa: CASSLGDNQPQHF; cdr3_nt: TGTGCCAGCAGCTTAGGAGATAATCAGCCCCAGCATTTT
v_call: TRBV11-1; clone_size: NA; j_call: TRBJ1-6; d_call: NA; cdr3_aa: CASSLYGTYFSTPLHF; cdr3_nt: TGTGCCAGCAGCTTGTACGGGACGTACTTTAGTACACCCCTCCACTTT
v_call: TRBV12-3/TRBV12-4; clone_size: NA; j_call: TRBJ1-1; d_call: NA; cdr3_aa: CASMQSMNTEAFF; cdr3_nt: TGTGCCAGCATGCAGTCCATGAACACTGAAGCTTTCTTT
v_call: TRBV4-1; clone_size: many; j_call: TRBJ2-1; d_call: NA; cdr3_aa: CASSQSTEGGYNEQFF; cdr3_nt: TGCGCCAGCAGCCAAAGTACCGAGGGTGGGTACAATGAGCAGTTCTTC
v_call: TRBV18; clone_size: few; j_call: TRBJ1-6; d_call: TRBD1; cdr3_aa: CASSPGNRGKYNSPLHF; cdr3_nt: TGTGCCAGCTCACCAGGGAACAGGGGTAAGTATAATTCACCCCTCCACTTT
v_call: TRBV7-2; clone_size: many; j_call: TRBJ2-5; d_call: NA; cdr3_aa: CASSLGGGYGETQYF; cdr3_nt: TGTGCCAGCAGCTTAGGTGGGGGATACGGCGAGACCCAGTACTTC
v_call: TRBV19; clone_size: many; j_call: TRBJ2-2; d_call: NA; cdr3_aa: CASRTGAYTGELFF; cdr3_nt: TGTGCCAGTAGAACCGGGGCTTACACCGGGGAGCTGTTTTTT
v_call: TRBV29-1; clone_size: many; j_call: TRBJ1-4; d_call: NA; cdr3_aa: CSVREQGTVEKLFF; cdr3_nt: TGCAGCGTTCGAGAACAGGGAACGGTTGAAAAACTGTTTTTT